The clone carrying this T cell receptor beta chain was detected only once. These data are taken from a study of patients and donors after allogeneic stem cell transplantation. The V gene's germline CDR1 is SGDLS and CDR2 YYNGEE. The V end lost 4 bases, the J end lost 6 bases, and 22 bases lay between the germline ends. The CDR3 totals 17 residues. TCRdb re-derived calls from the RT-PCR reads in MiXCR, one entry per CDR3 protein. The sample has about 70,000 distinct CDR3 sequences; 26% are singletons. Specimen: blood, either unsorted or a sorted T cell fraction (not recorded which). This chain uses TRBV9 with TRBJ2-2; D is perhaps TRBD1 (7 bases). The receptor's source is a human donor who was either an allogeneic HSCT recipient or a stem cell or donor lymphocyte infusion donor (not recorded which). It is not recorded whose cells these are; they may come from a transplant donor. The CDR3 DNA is TGTGCCAGCAGCCCACCGCTAAAGACAGGGAGGTCCGGGGAGCTGTTTTTT. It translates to CASSPPLKTGRSGELFF.